A selection of T cell receptor beta chains follows, all from one sample in a study of T cell repertoires in cytomegalovirus infection. Their antigens remain unidentified. TCRdb called the reads again in MiXCR, with one record for every CDR3 protein. The data contain hundreds of thousands of distinct CDR3 sequences, less than 40% of them singletons. The sequencing here drew on cultured CD8+ T cells from PBMCs, taken from culture after CMV antigen stimulation. The receptor set was obtained from a human donor in good health (CMV status not recorded). Some clones in this sample may be carry-over from other donors' samples. Both conserved end residues are trimmed from each CDR3. Part of the rows lack a size; the others show once, few, many or a class for expanded clones.

>few|TRBJ2-1|TRBV7-9
ASSLAFSGPYNEQF
>many|TRBJ1-4|TRBV7-2
ASSLRDSGALGNEKLF
>NA|TRBJ2-1|TRBV19
ASSHRTGSSYNEQF
>NA|TRBJ1-3|TRBV13
ASSAAGRSGNTIY
>many|TRBJ2-3|TRBV6-2/TRBV6-3
ASTSTSAGGDTQY
>many|TRBJ1-1|TRBV7-8
ASSWTAKMNTEAF
>few|TRBJ2-5|TRBV6-6
ASSYPRQGISPYQETQY
>few|TRBJ2-5|TRBV9
ASSPGMALQETQY
>many|TRBJ2-4|TRBV7-2
ASSLGVGAKNIQY
>NA|TRBJ2-3|TRBV29-1
SVDLRGTDTQY
>NA|TRBJ1-2|TRBV27
ASSSLQGAIYGYT
>NA|TRBJ1-2|TRBV6-2/TRBV6-3
ASSYRGQSDGYT
>NA|TRBJ2-7|TRBV20-1
SASWGGQSYEQY
>once|TRBJ2-1|TRBV12-3/TRBV12-4
ASNQDSQHEQF
>many|TRBJ2-3|TRBV7-8
ASSLVLRGAADTQY
>once|TRBJ1-2|TRBV6-6
ASSYDRGRNGYT
>NA|TRBJ1-1|TRBV19
ASSPGPLSAF
>few|TRBJ2-1|TRBV6-6
ASSGAPHNEQF
>NA|TRBJ2-3|TRBV7-6
ASSRGGAFTDTQY
>NA|TRBJ1-1|TRBV2
ASGESGGGTEAF
>once|TRBJ2-3|TRBV7-4
ASGFDRSTDTQY
>few|TRBJ2-5|TRBV6-9
ASSYSDSSRWAQETQY
>few|TRBJ1-3|TRBV5-5
ASSLDAGVGGNTIY
>NA|TRBJ2-4|TRBV5-6
ASSFPGSAKNIQY
>many|TRBJ2-2|TRBV7-9
ASSFLQGANRNTGELF
>NA|TRBJ1-1|TRBV19
ASRYYPATEAF
>NA|TRBJ1-5|TRBV7-2
ASSLASYSNQPQH
>NA|TRBJ2-1|TRBV24-1
ATSDPWGWPKNEQF
>few|TRBJ2-3|TRBV19
ASSIRRPSTDTQY
>NA|TRBJ2-2|TRBV20-1
SARGLGTGSGGELF
>NA|TRBJ2-3|TRBV6-2/TRBV6-3
ASSPGLAGDYTDTQY
>many|TRBJ2-1|TRBV7-6
ASSPYGGGGVGEQF
>many|TRBJ2-7|TRBV7-6
ASSLTGPTREQY
>NA|TRBJ2-1|TRBV27
ASLDRGDEQF
>NA|TRBJ2-6|TRBV7-9
ASSSTGSNAGANVLT
>few|TRBJ2-6|TRBV7-8
ASRTGGSGANVLT
>NA|TRBJ2-3|TRBV4-1
ASSKRPPDRDELRTDTQY
>many|TRBJ2-5|TRBV7-6
ASSPGGAETQY
>NA|TRBJ2-1|TRBV7-9
ASSVRGQGRSEQF
>many|TRBJ1-1|TRBV7-6
ASSSDTEAF
>many|TRBJ2-1|TRBV7-3
ASSLSLAGPYNEQF
>NA|TRBJ1-2|TRBV15
ATSRDWAGGGYT